These 5 T cell receptor beta chains came from one sample sequenced in a study of T cell responses to AZD1222 COVID-19 vaccine. Assay: immunoSEQ multiplex PCR; the TCRdb copy retains only in-frame clones and omits some. The table lists roughly 150,000 clones, more than 85% of them singletons, with approximately 6.6% in the top ten. The input for sequencing was peripheral blood, taken after recovery from COVID-19. The source of these receptors is an adult who had recovered from COVID-19.

The V call is TRBV6-1, the J call TRBJ1-4; 8 bases are a match to TRBD1. Trimming removed 2 bases from V and 8 bases from J; junction bases left unmatched: 10. The germline V gene encodes CDR1 MNHNS and CDR2 SASEGT. The CDR3 consists of 16 residues. CDR3 nucleotides: TGTGCCAGCAGTGAAATCCGGACAGGGATAGGGGAAAAACTGTTTTTT. Encoded protein: CASSEIRTGIGEKLFF.

Written as DNA, the CDR3 is TGTGCCAGCAGCCAACTTGAGTCTAACTATGGCTACACCTTC. Translation: CASSQLESNYGYTF. The V call is TRBV3-1 (or the pseudogene TRBV3-2), the J call TRBJ1-2, with D unresolved. The CDR3 is 14 residues long. Germline V CDR1 and CDR2: LGHDT, YNNKEL (reference sequence). The germline V and J ends were trimmed by 2 bases and 0 bases, with 7 bases remaining between them.

The chain links TRBV21-1 to TRBJ2-5. TRBV21-1 is termed a pseudogene. The CDR3 runs 17 residues. The CDR3 DNA sequence: TGTGCCAGCAGCAAAGAGGACATGGGGGACGAGGGAGAGACCCAGTACTTC. This translates into CASSKEDMGDEGETQYF.

This chain uses TRBV4-1 with TRBJ2-5; no definite D call. The CDR3 loop spans 15 amino acids. The V and J ends lost 4 bases and 1 base respectively, with 13 bases between them. Germline lookup yields CDR1 MGHRA and CDR2 YSYEKL. CDR3 DNA: TGCGCCAGCAGCCCCGGCGTCGTCGTCCAAGAGACCCAGTACTTC. Translation gives CASSPGVVVQETQYF.

This clone appeared a single time. CDR3 region: CASSPRHYPEAFF. In DNA form, the CDR3 reads TGTGCCAGCAGTCCTCGACATTACCCTGAAGCTTTCTTT. This chain connects TRBV27 to TRBJ1-1, with D unresolved. The CDR3 extends over 13 amino acids. Germline V gene lookup returns CDR1 MNHEY and CDR2 SMNVEV (reference sequence). Trimming took 5 bases from V and 6 from J, leaving 13 bases between them.